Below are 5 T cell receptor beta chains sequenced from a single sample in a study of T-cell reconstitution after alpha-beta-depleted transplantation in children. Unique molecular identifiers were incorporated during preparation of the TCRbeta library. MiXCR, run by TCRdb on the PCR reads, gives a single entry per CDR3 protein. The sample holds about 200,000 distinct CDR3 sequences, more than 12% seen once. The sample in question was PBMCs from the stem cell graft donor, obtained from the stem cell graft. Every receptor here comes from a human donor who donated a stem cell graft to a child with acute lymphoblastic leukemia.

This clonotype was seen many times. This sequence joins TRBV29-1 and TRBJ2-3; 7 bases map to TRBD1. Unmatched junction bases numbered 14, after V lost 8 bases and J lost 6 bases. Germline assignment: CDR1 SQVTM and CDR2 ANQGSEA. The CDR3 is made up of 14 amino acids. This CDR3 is CSTTGTASDDTQYF. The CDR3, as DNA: TGCAGCACAACCGGGACAGCCTCAGACGATACGCAGTATTTT.

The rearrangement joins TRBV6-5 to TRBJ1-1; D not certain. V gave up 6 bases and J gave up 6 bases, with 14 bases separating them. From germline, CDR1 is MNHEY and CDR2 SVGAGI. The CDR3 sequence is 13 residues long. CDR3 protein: CASSYHLEAEAFF. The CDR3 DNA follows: TGTGCCAGCAGCTATCACTTAGAAGCTGAAGCTTTCTTT.

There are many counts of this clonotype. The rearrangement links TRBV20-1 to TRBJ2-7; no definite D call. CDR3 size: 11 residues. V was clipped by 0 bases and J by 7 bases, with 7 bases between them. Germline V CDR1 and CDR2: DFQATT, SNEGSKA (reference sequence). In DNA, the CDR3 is TGCAGTGCTAGAGATCTGTTAGAGCAGTACTTC. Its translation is CSARDLLEQYF.

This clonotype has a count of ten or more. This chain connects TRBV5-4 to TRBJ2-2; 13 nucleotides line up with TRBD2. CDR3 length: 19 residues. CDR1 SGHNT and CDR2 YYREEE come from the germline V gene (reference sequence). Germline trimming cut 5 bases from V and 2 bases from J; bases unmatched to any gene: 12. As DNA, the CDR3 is TGTGCCAGCAGTCTCGGACTAGCGGGAGTGGGGGCAAACACCGGGGAGCTGTTTTTT. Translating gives CASSLGLAGVGANTGELFF.

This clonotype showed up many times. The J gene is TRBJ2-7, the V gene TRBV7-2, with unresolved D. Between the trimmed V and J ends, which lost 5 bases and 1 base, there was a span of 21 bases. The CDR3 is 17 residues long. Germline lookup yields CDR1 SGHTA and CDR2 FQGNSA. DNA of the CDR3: TGTGCCAGCAGCCCACACCGTTTGTCACAAGAATCCTACGAGCAGTACTTC. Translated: CASSPHRLSQESYEQYF.